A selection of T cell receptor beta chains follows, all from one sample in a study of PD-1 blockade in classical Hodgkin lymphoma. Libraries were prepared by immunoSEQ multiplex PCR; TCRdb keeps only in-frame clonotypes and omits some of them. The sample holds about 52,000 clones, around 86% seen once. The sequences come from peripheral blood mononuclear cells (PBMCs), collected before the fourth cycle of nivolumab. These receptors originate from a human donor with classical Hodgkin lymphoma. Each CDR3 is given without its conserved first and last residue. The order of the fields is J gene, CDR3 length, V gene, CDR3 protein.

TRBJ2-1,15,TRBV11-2,ASTLAGGFRSYNEQF
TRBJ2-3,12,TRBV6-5,ASRGQIFTDTQY
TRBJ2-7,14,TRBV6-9,ASSYYPPLFFYEQY
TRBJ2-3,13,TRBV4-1,ASSLASPSTDTQY
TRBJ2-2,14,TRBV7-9,ASSPGQGISHGELF
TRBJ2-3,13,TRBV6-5,ASSYFSGSTDTQY
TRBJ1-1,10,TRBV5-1,ASSQKGTEAF
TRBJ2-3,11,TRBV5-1,ASIRQRGDTQY
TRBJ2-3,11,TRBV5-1,ASSLELTDTQY
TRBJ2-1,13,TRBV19,ASSQTGVANNEQF
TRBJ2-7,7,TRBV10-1,ARPYEQY
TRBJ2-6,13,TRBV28,ASRRQGTGANVLT
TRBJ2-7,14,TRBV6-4,ASRPRTSGDTYEQY
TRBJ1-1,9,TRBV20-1,SARDSQRAF
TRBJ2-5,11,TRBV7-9,ASSLTGVETQY
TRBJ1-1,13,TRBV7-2,ASSLWDSSNTEAF
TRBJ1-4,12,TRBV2,ASRAMRLREKLF
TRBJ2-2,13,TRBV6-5,ASSYSTGDTGELF
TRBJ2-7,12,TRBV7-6,ASSLMAGGGEQY
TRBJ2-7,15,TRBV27,ASTPGRHRTKVYEQY
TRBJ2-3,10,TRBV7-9,ASSLSPNTQY
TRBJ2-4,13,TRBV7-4,ASRAADRVGNIQY
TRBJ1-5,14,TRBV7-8,ASRSQGAGSNQPQH
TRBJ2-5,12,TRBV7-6,ASSRPQGGETQY
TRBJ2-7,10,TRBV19,ASSQTRAEQY
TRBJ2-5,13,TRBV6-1,ASSPRDRGWETQY
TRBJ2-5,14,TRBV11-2,ASSLVLRDRQETQY
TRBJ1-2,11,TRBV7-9,ASSLEGGRGYT
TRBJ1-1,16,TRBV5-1,ASSLVFGQGASNTEAF
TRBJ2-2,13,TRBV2,ASTPGDANTGELF
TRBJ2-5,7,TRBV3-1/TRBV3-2,ASTQTQY
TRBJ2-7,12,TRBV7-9,ASSFSGAVAEQY
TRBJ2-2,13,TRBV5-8,ASSWIGGAAGELF
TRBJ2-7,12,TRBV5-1,ASTLQGLSGEQY
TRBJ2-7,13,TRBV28,ASSQVVGKVDEQY
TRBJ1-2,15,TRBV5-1,ASSRTNGGQGEYGYT
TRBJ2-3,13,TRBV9,ASSVDGGYTDTQY
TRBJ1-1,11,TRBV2,ASMTESVTEAF
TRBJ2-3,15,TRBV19,ASSNPDRAGVPDTQY
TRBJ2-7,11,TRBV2,AAAGRPYSEQY
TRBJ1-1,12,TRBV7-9,ASRPAGADTEAF
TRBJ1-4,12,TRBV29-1,SVEDPQGGEKLF